Reported below is one T cell receptor beta chain. Per the germline V gene, CDR1 is SGDLS and CDR2 is YYNGEE. The V and J ends lost 6 bases and 4 bases respectively, with 11 bases between them. The CDR3 spans 13 residues. This sample was included in a study of CD8 T cells in Susac syndrome. It was with random hexamers that 0.5 to 1 ug RNA was reverse transcribed. TCR beta CDR3 was amplified by immunoSEQ multiplex PCR. This amplification extended across 54 Vbeta and 13 Jbeta segments. In TCRdb, the immunoSEQ multiplex PCR reads were re-called with MiXCR into one record per CDR3 protein. Of approximately 120,000 distinct CDR3 sequences in the sample, just over 90% are singletons; the top ten hold approximately 0.3%. Sequencing of TCR beta was undertaken in CD8+ and CD4+ T cells derived from blood.

The sample consisted of CD8+ T cells from PBMCs. J is TRBJ1-3 and V is TRBV9; no clear D gene. The source of this sequence is a human donor with multiple sclerosis. Written as DNA, the CDR3 is TGTGCCAGCACCGAGGGAGTGGGAAACACCATATATTTT. Protein: CASTEGVGNTIYF.